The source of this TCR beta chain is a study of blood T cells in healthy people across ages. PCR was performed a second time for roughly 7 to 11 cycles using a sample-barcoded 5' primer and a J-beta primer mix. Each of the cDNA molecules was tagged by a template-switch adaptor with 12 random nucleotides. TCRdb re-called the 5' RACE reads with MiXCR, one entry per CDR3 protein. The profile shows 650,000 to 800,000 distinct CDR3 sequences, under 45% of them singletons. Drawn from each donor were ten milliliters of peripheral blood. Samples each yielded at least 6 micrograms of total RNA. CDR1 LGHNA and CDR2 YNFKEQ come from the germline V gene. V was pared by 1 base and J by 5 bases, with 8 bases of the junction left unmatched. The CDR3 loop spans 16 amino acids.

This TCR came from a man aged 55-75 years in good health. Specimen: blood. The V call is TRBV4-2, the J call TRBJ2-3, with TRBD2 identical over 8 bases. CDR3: CASSQAGGPLKDTQYF. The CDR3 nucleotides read TGTGCCAGCAGCCAAGCGGGGGGGCCTCTCAAAGATACGCAGTATTTT.